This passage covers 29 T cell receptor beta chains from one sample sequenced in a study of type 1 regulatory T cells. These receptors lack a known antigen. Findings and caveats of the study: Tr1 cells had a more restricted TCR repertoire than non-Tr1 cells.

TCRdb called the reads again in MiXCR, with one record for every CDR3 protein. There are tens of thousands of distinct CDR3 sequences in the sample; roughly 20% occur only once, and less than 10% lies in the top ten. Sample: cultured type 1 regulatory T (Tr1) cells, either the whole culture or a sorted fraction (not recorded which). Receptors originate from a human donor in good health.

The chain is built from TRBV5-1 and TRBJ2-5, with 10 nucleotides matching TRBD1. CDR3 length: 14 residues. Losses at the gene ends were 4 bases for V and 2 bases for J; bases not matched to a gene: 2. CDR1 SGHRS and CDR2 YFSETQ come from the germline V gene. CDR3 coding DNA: TGCGCCAGCAGCCCGGGACAGGGGCAAGAGACCCAGTACTTC. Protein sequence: CASSPGQGQETQYF.

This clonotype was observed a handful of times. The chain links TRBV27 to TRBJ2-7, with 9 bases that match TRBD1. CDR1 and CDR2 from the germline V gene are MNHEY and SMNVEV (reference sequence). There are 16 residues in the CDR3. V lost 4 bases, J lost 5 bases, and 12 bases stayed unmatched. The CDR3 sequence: CASSSPARQGVHEQYF. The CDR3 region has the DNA TGTGCCAGCAGTTCCCCGGCCCGACAGGGGGTGCACGAGCAGTACTTC.

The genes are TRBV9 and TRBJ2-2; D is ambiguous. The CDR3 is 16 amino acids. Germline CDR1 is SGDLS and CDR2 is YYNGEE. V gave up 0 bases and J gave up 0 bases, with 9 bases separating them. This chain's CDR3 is CASSVGVGPNTGELFF. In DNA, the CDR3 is TGTGCCAGCAGCGTAGGCGTGGGTCCGAACACCGGGGAGCTGTTTTTT. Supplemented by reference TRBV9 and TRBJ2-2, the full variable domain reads DSGVTQTPKHLITATGQRVTLRCSPRSGDLSVYWYQQSLDQGLQFLIQYYNGEERAKGNILERFSAQQFPDLHSELNLSSLELGDSALYFCASSVGVGPNTGELFFGEGSRLTVL.

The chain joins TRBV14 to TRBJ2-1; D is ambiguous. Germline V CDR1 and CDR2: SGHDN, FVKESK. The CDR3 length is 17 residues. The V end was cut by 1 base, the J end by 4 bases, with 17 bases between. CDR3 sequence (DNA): TGTGCCAGCAGCCAAGGGCCCTCAACCCAAATATACAATGAGCAGTTCTTC. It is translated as CASSQGPSTQIYNEQFF. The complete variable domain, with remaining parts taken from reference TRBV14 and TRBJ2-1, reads EAGVTQFPSHSVIEKGQTVTLRCDPISGHDNLYWYRRVMGKEIKFLLHFVKESKQDESGMPNNRFLAERTGGTYSTLKVQPAELEDSGVYFCASSQGPSTQIYNEQFFGPGTRLTVL.

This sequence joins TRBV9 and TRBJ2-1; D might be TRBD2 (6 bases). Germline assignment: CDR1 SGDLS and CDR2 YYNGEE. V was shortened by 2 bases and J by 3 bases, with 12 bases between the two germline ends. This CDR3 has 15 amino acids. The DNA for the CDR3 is TGTGCCAGCAGCGTGCGGACTACGCGCTACAATGAGCAGTTCTTC. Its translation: CASSVRTTRYNEQFF.

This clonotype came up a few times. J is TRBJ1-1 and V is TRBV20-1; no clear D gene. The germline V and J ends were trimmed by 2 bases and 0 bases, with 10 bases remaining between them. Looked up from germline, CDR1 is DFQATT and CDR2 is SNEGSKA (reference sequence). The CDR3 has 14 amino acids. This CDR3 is CSARFDGLNTEAFF. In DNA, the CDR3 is TGCAGTGCTAGATTCGACGGATTGAACACTGAAGCTTTCTTT.

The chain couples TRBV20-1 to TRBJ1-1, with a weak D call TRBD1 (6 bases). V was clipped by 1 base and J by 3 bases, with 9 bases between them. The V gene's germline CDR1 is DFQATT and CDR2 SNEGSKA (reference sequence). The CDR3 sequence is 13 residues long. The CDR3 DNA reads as TGCAGTGCTAGAGGAGGGGGTGACACTGAAGCTTTCTTT. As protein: CSARGGGDTEAFF.

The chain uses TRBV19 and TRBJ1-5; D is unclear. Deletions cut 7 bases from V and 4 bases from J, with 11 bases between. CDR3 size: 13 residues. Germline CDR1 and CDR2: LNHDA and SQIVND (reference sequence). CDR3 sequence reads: CASTGRSNQPQHF. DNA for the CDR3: TGTGCCAGTACGGGGAGGAGTAATCAGCCCCAGCATTTT.

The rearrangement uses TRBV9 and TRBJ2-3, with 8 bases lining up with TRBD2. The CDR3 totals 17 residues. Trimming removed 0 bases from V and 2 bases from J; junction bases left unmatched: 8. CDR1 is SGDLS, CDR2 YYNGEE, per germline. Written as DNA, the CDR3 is TGTGCCAGCAGCGTAGGGCAGCTAGCGGGCCCCACAGATACGCAGTATTTT. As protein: CASSVGQLAGPTDTQYF.

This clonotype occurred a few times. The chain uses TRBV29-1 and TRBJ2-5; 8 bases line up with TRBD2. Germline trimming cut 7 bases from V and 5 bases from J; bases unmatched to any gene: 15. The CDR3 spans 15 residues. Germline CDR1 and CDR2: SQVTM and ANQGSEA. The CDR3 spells CSAAAGTRGGETQYF. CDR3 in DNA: TGCAGCGCCGCGGCCGGGACTAGGGGCGGTGAGACCCAGTACTTC.

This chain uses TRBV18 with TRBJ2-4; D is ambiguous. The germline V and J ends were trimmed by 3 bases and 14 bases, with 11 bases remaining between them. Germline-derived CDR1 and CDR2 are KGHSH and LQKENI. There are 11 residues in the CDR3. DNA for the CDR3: TGTGCCAGCTCACCCGGGCAGGACGAGTACTTC. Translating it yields CASSPGQDEYF.

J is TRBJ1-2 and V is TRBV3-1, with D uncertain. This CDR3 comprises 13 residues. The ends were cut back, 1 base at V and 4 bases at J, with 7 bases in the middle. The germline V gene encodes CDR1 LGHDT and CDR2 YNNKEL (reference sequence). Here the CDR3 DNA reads TGTGCCAGCAGCCAAGGAGGTATCTATGGCTACACCTTC. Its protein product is CASSQGGIYGYTF.

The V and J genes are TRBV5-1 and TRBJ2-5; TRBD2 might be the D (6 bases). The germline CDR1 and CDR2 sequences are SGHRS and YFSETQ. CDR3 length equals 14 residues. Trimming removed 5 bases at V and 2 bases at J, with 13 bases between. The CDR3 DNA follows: TGCGCCAGCAGGCGGGGCCAAGGGCAAGAGACCCAGTACTTC. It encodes CASRRGQGQETQYF.

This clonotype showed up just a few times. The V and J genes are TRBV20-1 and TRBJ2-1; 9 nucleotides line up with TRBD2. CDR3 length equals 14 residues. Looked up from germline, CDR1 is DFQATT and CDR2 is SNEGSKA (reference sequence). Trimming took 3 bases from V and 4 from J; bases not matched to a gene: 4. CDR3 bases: TGCAGTGCTAGCACGCTAGCGGGGTACAATGAGCAGTTCTTC. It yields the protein CSASTLAGYNEQFF.

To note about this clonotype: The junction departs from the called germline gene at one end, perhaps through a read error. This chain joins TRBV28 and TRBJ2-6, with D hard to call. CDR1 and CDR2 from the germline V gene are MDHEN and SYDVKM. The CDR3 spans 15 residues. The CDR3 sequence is CASSLWLAGANVLTF. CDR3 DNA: TGTGCCAGTAGTTTATGGCTAGCTGGGGCCAACGTCCTGACTTTC.

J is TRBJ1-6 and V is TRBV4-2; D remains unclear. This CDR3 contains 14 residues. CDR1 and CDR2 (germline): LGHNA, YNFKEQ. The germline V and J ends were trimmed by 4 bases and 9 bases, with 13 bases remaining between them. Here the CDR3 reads CASSPDGVGSPLHF. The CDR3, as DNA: TGTGCCAGCAGCCCGGACGGTGTGGGTTCACCCCTCCACTTT.

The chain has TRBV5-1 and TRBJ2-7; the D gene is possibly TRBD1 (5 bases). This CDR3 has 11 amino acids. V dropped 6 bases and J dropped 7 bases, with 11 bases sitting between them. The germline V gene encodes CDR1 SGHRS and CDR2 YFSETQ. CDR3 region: CASTDTKEQYF. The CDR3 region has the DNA TGCGCCAGCACGGACACCAAGGAGCAGTACTTC.

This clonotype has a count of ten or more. The CDR3 loop reads CASSLGQGFAQPQHF. CDR3 sequence (DNA): TGTGCCAGCAGTTTGGGACAGGGATTCGCTCAGCCCCAGCATTTT. The gene calls are TRBV12-3 or TRBV12-4 and TRBJ1-5; TRBD1 aligns across 9 bases. The CDR3 extends over 15 amino acids. The V and J ends lost 3 bases and 6 bases, in that order; junction bases with no gene match: 6.

As DNA, the CDR3 is TGTGCCAGCAGCCCATGGACAGGGCCTAACCAGCCCCAGCATTTT. Encoded protein: CASSPWTGPNQPQHF. The V call is TRBV7-2, the J call TRBJ1-5; 8 nucleotides agree with TRBD1. Germline CDR1 reads SGHTA; CDR2 reads FQGNSA. This CDR3 has 15 residues. With V trimmed by 5 bases and J by 7 bases, 10 bases remained unmatched.

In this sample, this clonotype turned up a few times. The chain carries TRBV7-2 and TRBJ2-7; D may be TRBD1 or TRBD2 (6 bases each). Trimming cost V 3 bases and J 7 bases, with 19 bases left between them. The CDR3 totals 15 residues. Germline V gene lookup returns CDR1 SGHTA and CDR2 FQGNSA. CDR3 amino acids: CASSLEGRGSGEQYF. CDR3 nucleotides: TGTGCCAGCAGCTTGGAGGGCAGGGGCTCTGGGGAGCAGTACTTC. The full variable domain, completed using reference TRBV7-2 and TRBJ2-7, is GAGVSQSPSNKVTEKGKDVELRCDPISGHTALYWYRQSLGQGLEFLIYFQGNSAPDKSGLPSDRFSAERTGGSVSTLTIQRTQQEDSAVYLCASSLEGRGSGEQYFGPGTRLTVT.

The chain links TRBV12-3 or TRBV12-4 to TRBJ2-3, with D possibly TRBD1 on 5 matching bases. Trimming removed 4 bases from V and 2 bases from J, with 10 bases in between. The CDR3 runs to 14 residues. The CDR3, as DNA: TGTGCCAGCAGTTATCAGGGTATCACAGATACGCAGTATTTT. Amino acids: CASSYQGITDTQYF.

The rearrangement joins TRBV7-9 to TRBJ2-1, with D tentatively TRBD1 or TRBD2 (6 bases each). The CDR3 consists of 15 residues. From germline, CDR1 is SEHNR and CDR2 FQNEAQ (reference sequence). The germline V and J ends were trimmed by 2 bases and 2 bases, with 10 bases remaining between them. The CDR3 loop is CASSLLEGAYNEQFF. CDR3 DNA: TGTGCCAGCAGCTTACTGGAGGGGGCCTACAATGAGCAGTTCTTC.

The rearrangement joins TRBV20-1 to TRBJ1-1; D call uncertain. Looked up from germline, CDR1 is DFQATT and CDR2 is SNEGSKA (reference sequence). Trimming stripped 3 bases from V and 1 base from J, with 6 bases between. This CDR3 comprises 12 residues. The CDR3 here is CSARAANTEAFF. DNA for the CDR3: TGCAGTGCTAGGGCAGCGAACACTGAAGCTTTCTTT.

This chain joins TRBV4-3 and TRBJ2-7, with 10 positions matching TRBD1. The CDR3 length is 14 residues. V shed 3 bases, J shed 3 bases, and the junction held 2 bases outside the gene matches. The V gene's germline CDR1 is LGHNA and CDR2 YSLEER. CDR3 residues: CASSQGQGFYEQYF. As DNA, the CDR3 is TGCGCCAGCAGCCAGGGACAGGGGTTCTACGAGCAGTACTTC.

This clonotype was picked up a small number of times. For the CDR3, the DNA is TGTGCCAGCTCACCACCGGCTCGACAGCGATACAATGAGCAGTTCTTC. Its translation is CASSPPARQRYNEQFF. The chain links TRBV18 to TRBJ2-1, with TRBD1 as a possible D gene (5 bases). CDR1 is KGHSH and CDR2 is LQKENI in the germline V gene. This CDR3 has 16 amino acids. V was shortened by 0 bases and J by 4 bases, with 13 bases between the two germline ends.

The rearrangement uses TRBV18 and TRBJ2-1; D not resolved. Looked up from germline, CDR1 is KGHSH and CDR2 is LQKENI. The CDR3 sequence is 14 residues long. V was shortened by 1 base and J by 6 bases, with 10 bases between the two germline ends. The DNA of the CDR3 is TGTGCCAGCTCACCACGGCGCGGAACCAATGAGCAGTTCTTC. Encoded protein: CASSPRRGTNEQFF. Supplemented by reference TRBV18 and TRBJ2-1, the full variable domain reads NAGVMQNPRHLVRRRGQEARLRCSPMKGHSHVYWYRQLPEEGLKFMVYLQKENIIDESGMPKERFSAEFPKEGPSILRIQQVVRGDSAAYFCASSPRRGTNEQFFGPGTRLTVL.

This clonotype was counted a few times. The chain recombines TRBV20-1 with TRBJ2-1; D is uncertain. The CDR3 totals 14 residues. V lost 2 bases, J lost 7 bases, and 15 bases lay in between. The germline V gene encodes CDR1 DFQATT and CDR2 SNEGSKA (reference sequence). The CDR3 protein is CSARSTLDVNEQFF. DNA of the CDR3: TGCAGTGCTAGAAGCACACTGGACGTAAATGAGCAGTTCTTC.

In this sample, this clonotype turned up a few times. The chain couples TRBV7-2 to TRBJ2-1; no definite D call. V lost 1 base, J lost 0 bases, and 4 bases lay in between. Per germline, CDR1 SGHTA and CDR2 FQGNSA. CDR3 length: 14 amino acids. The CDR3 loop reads CASSLGSSYNEQFF. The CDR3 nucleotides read TGTGCCAGCAGCTTAGGGAGCTCCTACAATGAGCAGTTCTTC.

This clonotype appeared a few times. The CDR3 loop is CASSQGQTGANVLTF. CDR3 sequence (DNA): TGCGCCAGCAGCCAAGGCCAGACTGGGGCCAACGTCCTGACTTTC. The chain joins TRBV4-3 to TRBJ2-6; D gene unclear. The V gene lost 1 base and the J gene lost 2 bases, with 6 bases spanning the gap. The length of the CDR3 is 15 residues. The V gene's germline CDR1 is LGHNA and CDR2 YSLEER.